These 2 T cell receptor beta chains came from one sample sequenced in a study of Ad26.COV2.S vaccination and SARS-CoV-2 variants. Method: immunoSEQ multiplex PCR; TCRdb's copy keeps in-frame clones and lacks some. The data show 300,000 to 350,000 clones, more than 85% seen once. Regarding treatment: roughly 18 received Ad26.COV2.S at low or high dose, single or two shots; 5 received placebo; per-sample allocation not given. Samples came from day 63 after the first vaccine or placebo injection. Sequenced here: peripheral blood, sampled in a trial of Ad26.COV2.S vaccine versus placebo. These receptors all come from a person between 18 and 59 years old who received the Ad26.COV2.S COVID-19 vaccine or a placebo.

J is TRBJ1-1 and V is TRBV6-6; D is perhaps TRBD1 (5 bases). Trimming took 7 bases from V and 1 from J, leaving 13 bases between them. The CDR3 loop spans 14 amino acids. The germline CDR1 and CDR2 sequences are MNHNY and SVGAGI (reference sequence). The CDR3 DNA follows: TGTGCCAGCACTCCCGGGACGGAGAACACTGAAGCTTTCTTT. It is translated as CASTPGTENTEAFF.

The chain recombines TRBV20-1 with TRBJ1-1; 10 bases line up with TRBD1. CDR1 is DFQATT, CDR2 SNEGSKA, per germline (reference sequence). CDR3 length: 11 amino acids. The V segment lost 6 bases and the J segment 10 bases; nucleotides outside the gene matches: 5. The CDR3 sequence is CSARTGGTAFF. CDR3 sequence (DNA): TGCAGTGCGCGGACAGGGGGTACAGCTTTCTTT.